A selection of T cell receptor beta chains follows, all from one sample in a study of cytomegalovirus exposure and HLA in healthy donors. Repertoires were generated with immunoSEQ multiplex PCR, while TCRdb's copy carries only in-frame clones and drops some. Among around 200,000 clones, approximately 86% were seen once, and the ten largest hold around 0.31%. The specimen sequenced was PBMCs. The receptor source for this set is a young woman in good health and CMV-seronegative. CDR3s include the opening cysteine and the closing phenylalanine or tryptophan. Fields, in order: D gene, J gene, V gene, CDR3 protein, CDR3 DNA. The D gene is left open where the match is weak.

>NA|TRBJ2-5|TRBV6-4
CANLACETQYF
TGTGCCAATCTAGCGTGTGAGACCCAGTACTTC
>NA|TRBJ2-2|TRBV7-6
CASSPPGGELFF
TGTGCCAGCAGCCCCCCCGGTGGGGAGCTGTTTTTT
>NA|TRBJ2-7|TRBV5-1
CASSFHGYEQYF
TGCGCCAGCAGCTTTCACGGGTACGAGCAGTACTTC
>TRBD2|TRBJ2-2|TRBV9
CASSLTGGTGELFF
TGTGCCAGCAGCCTGACGGGGGGAACCGGGGAGCTGTTTTTT
>TRBD1|TRBJ2-3|TRBV7-3
CASSFGRGTDTQYF
TGTGCCAGCAGCTTCGGCAGGGGGACAGATACGCAGTATTTT
>TRBD1|TRBJ1-1|TRBV14
CASSRQGLGYTEAFF
TGTGCCAGCAGCAGACAGGGTTTGGGATACACTGAAGCTTTCTTT
>NA|TRBJ2-2|TRBV15
CATLKRWTGGPPGELFF
TGTGCCACCCTCAAAAGATGGACGGGGGGCCCCCCCGGGGAGCTGTTTTTT
>TRBD1|TRBJ2-1|TRBV25-1
CASSGGQGVPITYNEQFF
TGTGCCAGCAGTGGAGGACAGGGGGTTCCGATCACCTACAATGAGCAGTTCTTC
>TRBD1|TRBJ1-4|TRBV9
CASSIDRVTNEKLFF
TGTGCCAGCAGCATAGACAGGGTCACTAATGAAAAACTGTTTTTT
>TRBD1|TRBJ2-1|TRBV19
CASSSRDRGFNEQFF
TGTGCCAGTAGTTCAAGGGACAGGGGGTTCAATGAGCAGTTCTTC
>NA|TRBJ1-1|TRBV6-1
CASSEVRTVEAFF
TGTGCCAGCAGTGAAGTAAGGACAGTTGAAGCTTTCTTT
>NA|TRBJ2-7|TRBV2
CASNYHYEQYF
TGTGCCAGCAACTACCACTACGAGCAGTACTTC
>TRBD2|TRBJ2-5|TRBV5-6
CASSATSGGRAQYF
TGTGCCAGCAGCGCGACTAGCGGGGGCAGGGCCCAGTACTTC
>TRBD2|TRBJ2-1|TRBV7-3
CASSLASGRAGSYNEQFF
TGTGCCAGCAGCTTAGCTAGCGGGAGGGCCGGATCCTACAATGAGCAGTTCTTC
>TRBD2|TRBJ2-1|TRBV28
CASLSGTSYNEQFF
TGTGCCAGCCTGAGCGGGACCTCCTACAATGAGCAGTTCTTC
>TRBD2|TRBJ2-3|TRBV7-3
CASSSHRSGSITDTQYF
TGTGCCAGCAGCTCTCACCGGAGCGGGAGTATAACAGATACGCAGTATTTT
>NA|TRBJ2-1|TRBV7-7
CASSSFPTAYNEQFF
TGTGCTAGCAGCAGTTTCCCGACAGCCTACAATGAGCAGTTCTTC
>TRBD2|TRBJ2-3|TRBV6-5
CASSYRLAGGYTQYF
TGTGCCAGCAGTTACAGGCTAGCGGGGGGATATACGCAGTATTTT
>NA|TRBJ1-2|TRBV28
CASSLLGGKSGYTF
TGTGCCAGCAGTTTACTGGGGGGAAAAAGTGGCTACACCTTC
>TRBD2|TRBJ2-2|TRBV29-1
CSVETAGVGTGELFF
TGCAGCGTCGAAACTGCGGGAGTAGGTACCGGGGAGCTGTTTTTT
>TRBD2|TRBJ2-1|TRBV9
CASSVAGSGSYEQFF
TGTGCCAGCAGCGTAGCGGGTAGCGGGAGCTATGAGCAGTTCTTC